Listed below are T cell receptor beta chains from one sample, sequenced in a study of OX40 agonist ivuxolimab in advanced cancers. The assay was immunoSEQ multiplex PCR, and TCRdb's table has in-frame clones only and misses some. This table holds roughly 100,000 clones, 70% to 85% found once. The sample here was CD4+ or CD8+ T cells sorted from blood, taken in a trial of the OX40 agonist ivuxolimab. The receptor set was obtained from an adult with an advanced solid tumor such as melanoma, head and neck, liver or kidney cancer. CDR3s include the opening cysteine and the closing phenylalanine or tryptophan. The D gene is left open where the match is weak. Where a row states a size, it is once, few, many or the class of an expanded clone; other rows omit it.

J,size,D,V,length,CDR3,DNA
TRBJ2-3,-,TRBD2,TRBV11-3,16,CASSLGTSGRTDTQYF,TGTGCCAGCAGCCTCGGGACTAGCGGACGCACAGATACGCAGTATTTT
TRBJ1-2,few,-,TRBV2,13,CARGRDRREGYTF,TGTGCCAGGGGACGGGACCGGAGAGAGGGCTACACCTTC
TRBJ2-3,-,-,TRBV7-2,13,CATREAGKDTQYF,TGTGCCACCCGAGAGGCAGGAAAAGATACGCAGTATTTT
TRBJ2-3,-,-,TRBV19,13,CASSIGGTDTQYF,TGTGCCAGTAGTATAGGCGGCACAGATACGCAGTATTTT
TRBJ2-3,-,-,TRBV5-6,15,CASSQQPHTTDTQYF,TGTGCCAGCAGCCAGCAGCCCCATACTACCGATACGCAGTATTTT
TRBJ2-7,-,TRBD1,TRBV28,13,CASSARTGYEQYF,TGTGCCAGCAGTGCTCGGACAGGCTACGAGCAGTACTTC
TRBJ2-1,-,TRBD2,TRBV7-8,17,CASSPRLAGSSYNEQFF,TGTGCCAGCAGCCCGAGACTAGCGGGGAGCTCCTACAATGAGCAGTTCTTC
TRBJ2-7,-,-,TRBV5-5,12,CASRQALGRQYF,TGTGCCAGCAGGCAGGCCCTAGGTCGGCAGTACTTC
TRBJ2-6,-,-,TRBV5-6,18,CASSLARSRRSGANVLTF,TGTGCCAGCAGCTTGGCGCGGTCCAGGCGCTCTGGGGCCAACGTCCTGACTTTC
TRBJ2-1,-,-,TRBV2,16,CASSEDVEILENEQFF,TGTGCCAGCAGTGAAGATGTGGAAATATTGGAGAATGAGCAGTTCTTC
TRBJ2-7,-,TRBD1,TRBV10-1,15,CASSESSQGEGEQYF,TGCGCCAGCAGTGAGTCAAGTCAGGGGGAAGGGGAGCAGTACTTC
TRBJ2-1,-,-,TRBV14,13,CASSSSGPLEQFF,TGTGCCAGCAGCTCATCTGGACCCCTAGAGCAGTTCTTC
TRBJ1-5,-,-,TRBV2,15,CASSELTVSNQPQHF,TGTGCCAGCAGTGAATTAACAGTGAGCAATCAGCCCCAGCATTTT
TRBJ2-3,-,-,TRBV30,13,CAWSRVRTDTQYF,TGTGCCTGGAGCAGGGTGAGGACAGATACGCAGTATTTT
TRBJ2-2,once,-,TRBV5-3,16,CARSLYRHHYTGELFF,TGTGCCAGAAGCTTGTACAGACACCATTACACCGGGGAGCTGTTTTTT
TRBJ2-5,-,-,TRBV7-2,14,CASSLVRIWETQYF,TGTGCCAGCAGCTTAGTCCGGATTTGGGAGACCCAGTACTTC